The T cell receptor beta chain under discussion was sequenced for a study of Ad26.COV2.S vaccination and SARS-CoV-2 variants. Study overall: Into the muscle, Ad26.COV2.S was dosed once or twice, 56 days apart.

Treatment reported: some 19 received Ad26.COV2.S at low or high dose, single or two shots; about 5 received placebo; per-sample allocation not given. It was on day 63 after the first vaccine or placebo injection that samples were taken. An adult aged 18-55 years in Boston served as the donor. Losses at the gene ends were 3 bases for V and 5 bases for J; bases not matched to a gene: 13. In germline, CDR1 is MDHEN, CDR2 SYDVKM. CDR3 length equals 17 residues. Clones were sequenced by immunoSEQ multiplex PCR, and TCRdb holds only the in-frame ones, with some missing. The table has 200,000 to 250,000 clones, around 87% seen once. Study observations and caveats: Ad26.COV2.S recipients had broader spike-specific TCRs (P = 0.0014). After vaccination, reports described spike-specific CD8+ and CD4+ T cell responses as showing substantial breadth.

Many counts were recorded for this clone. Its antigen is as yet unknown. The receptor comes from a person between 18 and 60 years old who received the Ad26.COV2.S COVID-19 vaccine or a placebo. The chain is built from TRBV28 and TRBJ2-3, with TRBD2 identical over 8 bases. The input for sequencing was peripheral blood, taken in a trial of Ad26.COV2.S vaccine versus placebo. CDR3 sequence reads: CASSFDVAGGSEDTQYF. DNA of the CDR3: TGTGCCAGCAGTTTTGATGTTGCGGGGGGTTCCGAAGATACGCAGTATTTT.